The source of this T cell receptor beta chain is a study of T cells in Graves' hyperthyroidism and ophthalmopathy. Comment on this clonotype: Given a much more abundant clone one base away, this may be a read error. The missing conserved phenylalanine or tryptophan at the end of this CDR3 makes a read error likely.

V lost 9 bases and J 4 bases, leaving 15 bases between the germline ends. The CDR3 covers 13 residues. In germline, CDR1 is MDHEN, CDR2 SYDVKM. RNA transcripts provided the source from which TCR beta CDR3 regions were amplified. First-round RT-PCR of the TCR CDR3 relied on the HTBI primer set. TCRdb re-called the multiplex PCR reads with MiXCR, one entry per CDR3 protein. The data contain more than 550,000 distinct CDR3 sequences, roughly 17% of them singletons. V usage is TRBV28 and J usage is TRBJ1-2; no clear D gene. The clonotype originates from a man aged 50-60 years with Graves' hyperthyroidism. Sequenced input: blood. The CDR3 DNA sequence: TGTGCCAGTCAATTAGGCCAGGCCTATGGCTACACCCTC. Its translation is CASQLGQAYGYTL.